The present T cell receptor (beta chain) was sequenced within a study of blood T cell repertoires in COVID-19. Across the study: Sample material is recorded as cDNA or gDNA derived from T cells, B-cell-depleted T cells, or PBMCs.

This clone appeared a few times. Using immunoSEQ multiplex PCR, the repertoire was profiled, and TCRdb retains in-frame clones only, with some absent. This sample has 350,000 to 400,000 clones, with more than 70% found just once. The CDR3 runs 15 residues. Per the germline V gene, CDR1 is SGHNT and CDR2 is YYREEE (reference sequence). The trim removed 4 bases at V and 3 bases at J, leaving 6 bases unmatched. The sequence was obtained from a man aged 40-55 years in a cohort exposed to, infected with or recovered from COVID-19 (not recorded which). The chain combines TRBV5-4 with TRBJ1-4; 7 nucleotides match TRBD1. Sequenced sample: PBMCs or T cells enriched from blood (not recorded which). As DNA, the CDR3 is TGTGCCAGCAGCGCGGGACAGCCCGCTAATGAAAAACTGTTTTTT. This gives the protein CASSAGQPANEKLFF.